These T cell receptor beta chains were read from a single sample in a study of control samples from healthy donors and cancer patients. Here immunoSEQ multiplex PCR was the method, and the copy in TCRdb shows in-frame clones only, minus some. The sample consists of 95,000 to 150,000 clones, around nine tenths of them appearing once. The sample consisted of blood. These receptors were obtained from a man aged 25 to 40 in good health. CDR3s include the opening cysteine and the closing phenylalanine or tryptophan. Each record gives: D gene, J gene, clone size, V gene, CDR3 protein, CDR3 DNA. D genes are given only for firm matches. Some rows mark clone size as missing; the rest say once, few, many or name a class of expanded clone.

D gene: .; J gene: TRBJ1-1; clone size: .; V gene: TRBV29-1; CDR3 protein: CSVVIGNTEAFF; CDR3 DNA: TGCAGCGTTGTAATAGGGAACACTGAAGCTTTCTTT
D gene: TRBD1; J gene: TRBJ2-1; clone size: few; V gene: TRBV4-2; CDR3 protein: CASSPSGGQGNEQFF; CDR3 DNA: TGTGCCAGCAGCCCGTCCGGTGGACAGGGGAATGAGCAGTTCTTC
D gene: .; J gene: TRBJ2-4; clone size: once; V gene: TRBV6-1; CDR3 protein: CASSEVQTLAKNIQYF; CDR3 DNA: TGTGCCAGCAGTGAGGTACAAACACTAGCCAAAAACATTCAGTACTTC
D gene: TRBD1; J gene: TRBJ1-6; clone size: .; V gene: TRBV7-3; CDR3 protein: CASSLGQVNSPLHF; CDR3 DNA: TGTGCCAGCAGCTTGGGACAGGTTAATTCACCCCTCCACTTT
D gene: TRBD1; J gene: TRBJ1-1; clone size: .; V gene: TRBV4-1; CDR3 protein: CASSQLQGGMNTEAFF; CDR3 DNA: TGCGCCAGCAGCCAACTTCAGGGGGGTATGAACACTGAAGCTTTCTTT
D gene: .; J gene: TRBJ1-2; clone size: few; V gene: TRBV19; CDR3 protein: CASSLDSSGGYGYTF; CDR3 DNA: TGTGCCAGTAGTCTAGACTCTTCCGGGGGCTATGGCTACACCTTC
D gene: .; J gene: TRBJ2-2; clone size: .; V gene: TRBV30; CDR3 protein: CARGRGGELFF; CDR3 DNA: TGTGCCCGGGGACGGGGCGGGGAGCTGTTTTTT
D gene: TRBD2; J gene: TRBJ2-1; clone size: .; V gene: TRBV10-1; CDR3 protein: CASRGSASGGARQFF; CDR3 DNA: TGCGCCAGCAGAGGTTCGGCTAGCGGGGGGGCCAGGCAGTTCTTC
D gene: .; J gene: TRBJ2-6; clone size: once; V gene: TRBV27; CDR3 protein: CASSFYGVRGANVLTF; CDR3 DNA: TGTGCCAGCAGTTTCTACGGGGTTAGGGGGGCCAACGTCCTGACTTTC
D gene: TRBD1; J gene: TRBJ1-2; clone size: .; V gene: TRBV3-1/TRBV3-2; CDR3 protein: CASSLGQGVDNYGYTF; CDR3 DNA: TGTGCCAGCAGCCTCGGACAGGGGGTTGACAACTATGGCTACACCTTC